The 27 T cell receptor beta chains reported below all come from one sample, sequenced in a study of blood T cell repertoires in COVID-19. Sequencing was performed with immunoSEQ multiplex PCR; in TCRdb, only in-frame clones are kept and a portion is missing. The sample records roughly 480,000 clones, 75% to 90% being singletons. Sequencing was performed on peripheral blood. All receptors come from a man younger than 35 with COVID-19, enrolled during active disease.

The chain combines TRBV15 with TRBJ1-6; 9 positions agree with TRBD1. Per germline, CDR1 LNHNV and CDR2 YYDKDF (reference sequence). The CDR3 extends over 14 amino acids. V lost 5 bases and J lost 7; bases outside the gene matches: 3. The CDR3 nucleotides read TGTGCCACCAGCGACAGGGGGTACAATTCACCCCTCCACTTT. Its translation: CATSDRGYNSPLHF.

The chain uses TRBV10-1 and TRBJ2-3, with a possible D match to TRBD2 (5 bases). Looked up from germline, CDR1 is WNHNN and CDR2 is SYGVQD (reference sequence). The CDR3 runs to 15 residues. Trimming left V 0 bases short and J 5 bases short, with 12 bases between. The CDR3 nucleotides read TGCGCCAGCAGTGAGTCGCCGGGGTTTGAAGATACGCAGTATTTT. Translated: CASSESPGFEDTQYF.

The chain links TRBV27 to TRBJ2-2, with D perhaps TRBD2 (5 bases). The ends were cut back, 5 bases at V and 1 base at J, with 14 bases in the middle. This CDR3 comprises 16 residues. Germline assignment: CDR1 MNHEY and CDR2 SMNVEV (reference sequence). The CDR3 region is CASSLGGLLNTGELFF. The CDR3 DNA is TGTGCCAGCAGTCTTGGTGGACTGTTGAACACCGGGGAGCTGTTTTTT.

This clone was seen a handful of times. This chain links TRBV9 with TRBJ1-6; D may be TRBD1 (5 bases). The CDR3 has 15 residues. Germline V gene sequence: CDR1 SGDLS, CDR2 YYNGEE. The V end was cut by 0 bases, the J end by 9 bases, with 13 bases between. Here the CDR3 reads CASSVEGMGSSPLHF. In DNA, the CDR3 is TGTGCCAGCAGCGTAGAGGGGATGGGTAGTTCACCCCTCCACTTT.

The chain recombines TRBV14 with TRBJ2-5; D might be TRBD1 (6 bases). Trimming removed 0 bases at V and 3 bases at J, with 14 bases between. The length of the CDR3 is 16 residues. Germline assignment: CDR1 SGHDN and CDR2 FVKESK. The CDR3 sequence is CASSQDWVRGEETQYF. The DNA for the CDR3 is TGTGCCAGCAGCCAAGATTGGGTCAGGGGCGAAGAGACCCAGTACTTC.

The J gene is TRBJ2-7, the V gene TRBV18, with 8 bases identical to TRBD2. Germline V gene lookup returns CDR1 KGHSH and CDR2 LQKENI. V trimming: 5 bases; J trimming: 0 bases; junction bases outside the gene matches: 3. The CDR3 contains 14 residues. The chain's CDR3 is CASSSSGSSYEQYF. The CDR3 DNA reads TGTGCCAGCTCATCAAGCGGGAGCTCCTACGAGCAGTACTTC. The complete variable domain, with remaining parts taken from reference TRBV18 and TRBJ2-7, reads NAGVMQNPRHLVRRRGQEARLRCSPMKGHSHVYWYRQLPEEGLKFMVYLQKENIIDESGMPKERFSAEFPKEGPSILRIQQVVRGDSAAYFCASSSSGSSYEQYFGPGTRLTVT.

CDR3 coding DNA: TGTGCCAGCTCGATGGACAGGGGGCAAGAGACCCAGTACTTC. As protein: CASSMDRGQETQYF. The chain couples TRBV18 to TRBJ2-5; TRBD1 matches at 10 bases. This CDR3 has 14 amino acids. V lost 6 bases to trimming and J lost 2 bases; unmatched junction nucleotides: 3. Germline V gene data show CDR1 as KGHSH and CDR2 as LQKENI. Together with reference TRBV18 and TRBJ2-5, the CDR3 gives the full variable domain: NAGVMQNPRHLVRRRGQEARLRCSPMKGHSHVYWYRQLPEEGLKFMVYLQKENIIDESGMPKERFSAEFPKEGPSILRIQQVVRGDSAAYFCASSMDRGQETQYFGPGTRLLVL.

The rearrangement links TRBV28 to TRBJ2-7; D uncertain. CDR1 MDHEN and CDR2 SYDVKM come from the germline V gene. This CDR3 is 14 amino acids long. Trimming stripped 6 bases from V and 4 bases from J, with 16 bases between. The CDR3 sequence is CASRYPWPPYEQYF. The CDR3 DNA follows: TGTGCCAGCAGGTATCCTTGGCCCCCTTACGAGCAGTACTTC.

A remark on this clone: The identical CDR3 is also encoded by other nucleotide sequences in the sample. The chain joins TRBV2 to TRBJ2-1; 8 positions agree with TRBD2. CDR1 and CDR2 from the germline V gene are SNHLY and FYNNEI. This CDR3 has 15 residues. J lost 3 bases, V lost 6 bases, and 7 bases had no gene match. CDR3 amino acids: CASRPTSGSYNEQFF. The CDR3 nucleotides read TGTGCCAGCAGGCCAACTAGCGGCAGCTACAATGAGCAGTTCTTC.

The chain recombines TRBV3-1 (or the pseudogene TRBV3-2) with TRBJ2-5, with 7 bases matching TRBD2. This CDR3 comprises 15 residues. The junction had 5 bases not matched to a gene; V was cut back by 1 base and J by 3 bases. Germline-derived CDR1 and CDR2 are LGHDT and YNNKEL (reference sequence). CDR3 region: CASSQGPAGEETQYF. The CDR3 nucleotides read TGTGCCAGCAGCCAAGGACCTGCGGGAGAAGAGACCCAGTACTTC.

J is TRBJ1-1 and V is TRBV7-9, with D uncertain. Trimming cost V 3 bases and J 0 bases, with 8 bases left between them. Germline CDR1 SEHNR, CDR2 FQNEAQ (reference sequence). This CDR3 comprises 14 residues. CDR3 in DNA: TGTGCCAGCAGCTTGGCACTAGTGAACACTGAAGCTTTCTTT. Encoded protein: CASSLALVNTEAFF.

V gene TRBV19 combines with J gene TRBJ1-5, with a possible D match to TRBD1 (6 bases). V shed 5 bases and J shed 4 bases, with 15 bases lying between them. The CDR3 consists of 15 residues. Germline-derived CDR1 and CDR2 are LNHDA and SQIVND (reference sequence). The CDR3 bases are TGTGCCAGTAGTCCCTCGACACAGGGTAATCAGCCCCAGCATTTT. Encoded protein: CASSPSTQGNQPQHF.

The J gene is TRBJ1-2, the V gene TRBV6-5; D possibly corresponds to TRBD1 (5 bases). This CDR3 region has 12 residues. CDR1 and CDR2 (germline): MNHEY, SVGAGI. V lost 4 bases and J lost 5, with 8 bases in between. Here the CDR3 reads CASSFPGYGYTF. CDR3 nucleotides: TGTGCCAGCAGTTTTCCAGGGTATGGCTACACCTTC.

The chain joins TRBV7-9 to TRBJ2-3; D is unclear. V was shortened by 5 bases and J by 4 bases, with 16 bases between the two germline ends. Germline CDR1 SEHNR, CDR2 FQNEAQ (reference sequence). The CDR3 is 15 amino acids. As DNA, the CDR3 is TGTGCCAGCAGCCCAGAAAGGAGTGGCCCAGATACGCAGTATTTT. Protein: CASSPERSGPDTQYF.

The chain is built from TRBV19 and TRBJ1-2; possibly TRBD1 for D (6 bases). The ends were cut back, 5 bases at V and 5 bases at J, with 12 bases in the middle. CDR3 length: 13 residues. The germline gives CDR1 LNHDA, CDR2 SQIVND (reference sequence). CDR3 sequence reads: CASSHREGYGYTF. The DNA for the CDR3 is TGTGCCAGTAGTCACAGGGAAGGGTATGGCTACACCTTC.

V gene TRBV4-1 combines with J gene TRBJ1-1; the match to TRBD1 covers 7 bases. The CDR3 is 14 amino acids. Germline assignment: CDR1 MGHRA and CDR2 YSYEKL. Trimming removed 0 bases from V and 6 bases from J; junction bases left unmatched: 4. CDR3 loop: CASSQDVTGAEAFF. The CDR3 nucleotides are TGCGCCAGCAGCCAAGATGTCACAGGGGCTGAAGCTTTCTTT.

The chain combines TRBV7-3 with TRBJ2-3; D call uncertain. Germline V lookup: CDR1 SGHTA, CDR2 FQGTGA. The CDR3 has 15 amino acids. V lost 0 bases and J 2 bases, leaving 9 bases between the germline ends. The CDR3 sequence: CASSLTPLITDTQYF. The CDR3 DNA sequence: TGTGCCAGCAGCTTAACACCACTTATCACAGATACGCAGTATTTT.

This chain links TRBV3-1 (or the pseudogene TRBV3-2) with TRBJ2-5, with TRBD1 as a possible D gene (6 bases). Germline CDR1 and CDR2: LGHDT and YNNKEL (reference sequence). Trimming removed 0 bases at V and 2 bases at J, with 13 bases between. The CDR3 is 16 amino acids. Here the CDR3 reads CASSQDITGQQETQYF. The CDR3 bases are TGTGCCAGCAGCCAAGATATAACGGGACAACAAGAGACCCAGTACTTC.

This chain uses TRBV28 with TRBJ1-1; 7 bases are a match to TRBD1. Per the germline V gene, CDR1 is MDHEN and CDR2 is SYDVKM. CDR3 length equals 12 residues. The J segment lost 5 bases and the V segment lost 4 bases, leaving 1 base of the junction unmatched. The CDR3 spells CASSSGGTEAFF. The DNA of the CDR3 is TGTGCCAGCAGTTCAGGGGGTACTGAAGCTTTCTTT.

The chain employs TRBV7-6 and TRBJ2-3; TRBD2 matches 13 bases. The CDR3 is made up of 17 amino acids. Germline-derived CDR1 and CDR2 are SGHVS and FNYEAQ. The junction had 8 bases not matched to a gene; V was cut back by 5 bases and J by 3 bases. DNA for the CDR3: TGTGCCAGCAGCCGGACCGGACTAGCGGGGGCGACAGATACGCAGTATTTT. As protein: CASSRTGLAGATDTQYF.

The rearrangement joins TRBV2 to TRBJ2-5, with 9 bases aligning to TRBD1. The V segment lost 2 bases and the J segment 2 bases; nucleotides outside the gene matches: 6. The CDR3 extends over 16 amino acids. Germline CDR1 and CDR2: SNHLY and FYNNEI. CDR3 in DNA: TGTGCCAGCAGTGAACCGGGACAGGGAGGGCAAGAGACCCAGTACTTC. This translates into CASSEPGQGGQETQYF.

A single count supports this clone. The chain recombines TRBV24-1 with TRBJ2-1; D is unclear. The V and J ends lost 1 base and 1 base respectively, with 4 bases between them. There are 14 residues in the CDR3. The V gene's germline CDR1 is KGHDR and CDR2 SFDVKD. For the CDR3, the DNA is TGTGCCACCAGTGATTTCGCGTCCTACAATGAGCAGTTCTTC. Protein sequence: CATSDFASYNEQFF.

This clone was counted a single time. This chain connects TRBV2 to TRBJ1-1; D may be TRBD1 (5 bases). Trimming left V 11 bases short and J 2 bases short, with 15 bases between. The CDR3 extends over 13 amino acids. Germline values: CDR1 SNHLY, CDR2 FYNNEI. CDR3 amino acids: CAGGREDNTEAFF. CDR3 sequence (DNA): TGTGCCGGGGGGAGGGAGGATAACACTGAAGCTTTCTTT.

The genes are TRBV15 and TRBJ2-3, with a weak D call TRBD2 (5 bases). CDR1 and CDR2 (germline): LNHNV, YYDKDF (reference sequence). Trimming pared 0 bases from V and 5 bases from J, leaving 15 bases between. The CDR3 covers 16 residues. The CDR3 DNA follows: TGTGCCACCAGCAGAGACTGGACTCCAGGTGGAGATACGCAGTATTTT. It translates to CATSRDWTPGGDTQYF.

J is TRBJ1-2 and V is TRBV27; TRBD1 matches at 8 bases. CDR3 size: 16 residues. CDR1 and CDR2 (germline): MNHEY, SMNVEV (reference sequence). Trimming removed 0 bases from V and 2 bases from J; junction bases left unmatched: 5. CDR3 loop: CASSLSGQGANYGYTF. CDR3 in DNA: TGTGCCAGCAGTTTATCCGGCCAGGGGGCGAACTATGGCTACACCTTC.

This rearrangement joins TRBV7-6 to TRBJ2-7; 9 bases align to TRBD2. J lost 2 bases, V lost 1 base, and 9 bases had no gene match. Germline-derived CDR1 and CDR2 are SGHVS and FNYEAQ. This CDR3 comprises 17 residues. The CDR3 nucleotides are TGTGCCAGCAGCTTAGGCCCGGGACTAGCTTGGGCCTACGAGCAGTACTTC. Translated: CASSLGPGLAWAYEQYF.

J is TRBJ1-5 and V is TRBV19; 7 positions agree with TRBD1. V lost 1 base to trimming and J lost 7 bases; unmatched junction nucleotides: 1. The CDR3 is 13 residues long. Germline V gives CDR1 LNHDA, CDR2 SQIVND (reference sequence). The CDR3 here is CASSIVGGQPQHF. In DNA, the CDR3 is TGTGCCAGTAGTATAGTAGGGGGCCAGCCCCAGCATTTT.